The clone carrying this TCR beta chain was detected many times. Its antigen is unknown. TCRdb re-called the 5' RACE reads through MiXCR, storing one row per CDR3 protein. The repertoire consists of about 810,000 distinct CDR3 sequences, with roughly an eighth occurring once and the leading ten covering roughly 1.6%. The donor group consisted entirely of healthy Caucasians. The data derive from a study of identical twins. Regarding the study as a whole: Twins shared out-of-frame alpha sequences with excess low generation probability. Cord blood's abundant beta clonotypes had fewer insertions, unlike memory repertoires.

The length of the CDR3 is 11 residues. V was clipped by 4 bases and J by 3 bases, with 7 bases between them. Germline CDR1 reads SQVTM; CDR2 reads ANQGSEA. This sample was also put to use in a study of yellow fever vaccine responses in identical twins.

The V call is TRBV29-1, the J call TRBJ2-7, with D uncertain. Material: PBMCs. The clonotype originates from a woman under 30 in good health. The CDR3 DNA reads TGCAGCGTTGGTGACGGCTACGAGCAGTACGTC. The encoded protein is CSVGDGYEQYV.